The 20 T cell receptor beta chains in this list originate from one sample, sequenced in a study of tumor-infiltrating lymphocytes in glioblastoma multiforme. TCRB libraries came from RNA via three nested multiplex PCR rounds. TCRdb redid the calling of the multiplex PCR reads with MiXCR, one entry per CDR3 protein. The profile covers about 32,000 distinct CDR3 sequences, with roughly three fifths appearing a single time and around a third taken by the ten largest. The sample was brain tumor tissue. These receptors all stem from a male donor with glioblastoma.

The rearrangement uses TRBV5-6 and TRBJ2-2; a possible D gene is TRBD2 (5 bases). The length of the CDR3 is 14 residues. Trimming left V 7 bases short and J 3 bases short, with 13 bases between. The V gene's germline CDR1 is SGHDT and CDR2 YYEEEE. CDR3 loop: CASSVGSHTGELFF. CDR3 sequence (DNA): TGTGCCAGCTCCGTAGGGAGTCACACCGGGGAGCTGTTTTTT.

As concerns this clonotype: This sequence may be a read error, since a much larger clone differs from it by one base. The V call is TRBV4-2, the J call TRBJ1-1; D unclear. The germline V and J ends were trimmed by 1 base and 0 bases, with 12 bases remaining between them. This CDR3 comprises 16 residues. Per germline, CDR1 LGHNA and CDR2 YNFKEQ. The CDR3 DNA reads as TGTGCCAGCAGCCAAGTCGGCAAGGGTATGAACACTGAAGCTTTCTTT. Translated, it gives CASSQVGKGMNTEAFF.

The J gene is TRBJ2-5, the V gene TRBV7-2; D is ambiguous. The CDR3 consists of 13 residues. V was pared by 4 bases and J by 1 base, with 7 bases between. Germline CDR1 is SGHTA and CDR2 is FQGNSA. For the CDR3, the DNA is TGTGCCAGCAGCTCTGGGGTCCAAGAGACCCAGTACTTC. This translates into CASSSGVQETQYF.

This clonotype was picked up one time. Likely a read error: the CDR3 ends without its conserved phenylalanine or tryptophan. V gene TRBV10-3 combines with J gene TRBJ2-3, with 7 bases identical to TRBD2. V dropped 4 bases and J dropped 4; count of bases not matched to a gene: 11. Germline V gene data show CDR1 as ENHRY and CDR2 as SYGVKD. The CDR3 is 16 amino acids. The CDR3 protein is CAISGKSGESADTQYY. The CDR3 region has the DNA TGTGCCATCAGTGGAAAGAGCGGGGAGAGCGCAGATACGCAGTATTAT.

Ten or more counts support this clonotype. The V and J genes are TRBV6-6 and TRBJ1-5; D not certain. V was shortened by 4 bases and J by 6 bases, with 13 bases between the two germline ends. There are 14 residues in the CDR3. The germline CDR1 and CDR2 sequences are MNHNY and SVGAGI (reference sequence). The CDR3 DNA sequence: TGTGCCAGCAGTTCTCAGGCGAGAGCTCAGCCCCAGCATTTT. Translating it yields CASSSQARAQPQHF.

This clonotype was counted a few times. One end of the junction varies from germline; a read error may be responsible. The rearrangement uses TRBV20-1 and TRBJ2-1, with D possibly TRBD2 on 6 matching bases. The CDR3 runs 15 residues. Looked up from germline, CDR1 is DFQATT and CDR2 is SNEGSKA (reference sequence). CDR3 nucleotides: TGCGGTGCTAGAAACAACTTCCGGGAGATCGATGAGCAGTTCTTC. Protein: CGARNNFREIDEQFF.

To note about this clonotype: Its ends do not fully match the called genes, so a read error is possible. J is TRBJ2-7 and V is TRBV6-2 or TRBV6-3; D tentatively reads TRBD1 or TRBD2 (5 bases each). Per the germline V gene, CDR1 is MNHEY and CDR2 is SVGEGT. There are 13 residues in the CDR3. CDR3: CANSYGATYEQYF. CDR3 nucleotides: TGTGCCAACAGTTACGGGGCAACCTACGAGCAGTACTTC.

To note about this clonotype: At one end, the junction sequence differs from germline, possibly due to a read error. The chain joins TRBV11-2 to TRBJ2-1; TRBD2 might be the D (6 bases). Germline V gene lookup returns CDR1 SGHAT and CDR2 FQNNGV. The CDR3 sequence is 15 residues long. The CDR3 here is CTSSLVGTPYNEQFF. The CDR3, as DNA: TGTACCAGCAGCTTAGTTGGGACTCCGTACAATGAGCAGTTCTTC.

The chain joins TRBV4-2 to TRBJ2-4, with D possibly called TRBD1 or TRBD2 (5 bases each). This CDR3 is 18 amino acids long. Germline assignment: CDR1 LGHNA and CDR2 YNFKEQ. V gave up 7 bases and J gave up 1 base, with 23 bases separating them. This CDR3 is CASNQGAVDGTAKNIQYF. CDR3 sequence (DNA): TGTGCCAGCAACCAGGGAGCGGTTGACGGAACTGCCAAAAACATTCAGTACTTC.

To note about this clonotype: One end of the junction fails to match germline, which may point to a read error. The V call is TRBV28, the J call TRBJ2-2; weak D call: TRBD2 (6 bases). This CDR3 region has 15 residues. Germline lookup yields CDR1 MDHEN and CDR2 SYDVKM. CDR3 nucleotides: TGTGCCAACAAAAGGGGCCTGGGACTCACCGGGGAGTTGTTTTTT. It specifies CANKRGLGLTGELFF.

This chain joins TRBV20-1 and TRBJ1-1; a possible D gene is TRBD1 (5 bases). The V end lost 6 bases, the J end lost 1 base, and 12 bases lay between the germline ends. The CDR3 is 13 residues long. The germline gives CDR1 DFQATT, CDR2 SNEGSKA (reference sequence). The CDR3 DNA is TGCAGTGCAGACCAGGGCACGAACACTGAAGCTTTCTTT. Translation gives CSADQGTNTEAFF.

About this clonotype itself: The conserved closing phenylalanine or tryptophan is absent in this CDR3, likely reflecting a read error. This chain connects TRBV29-1 to TRBJ2-7, with D unresolved. Per the germline V gene, CDR1 is SQVTM and CDR2 is ANQGSEA. The CDR3 sequence is 13 residues long. This chain's CDR3 is CSVEKELTYEQYL. CDR3 DNA: TGCAGCGTTGAAAAGGAGCTTACCTATGAGCAGTACTTA.

Notes on this clonotype: Likely a read error: the CDR3 ends without its conserved phenylalanine or tryptophan. V gene TRBV6-5 combines with J gene TRBJ1-5, with D perhaps matching TRBD1 (6 bases). The V gene's germline CDR1 is MNHEY and CDR2 SVGAGI. This CDR3 is 15 amino acids long. Trimming pared 4 bases from V and 2 bases from J, leaving 12 bases between. CDR3 nucleotides: TGTGCCAGCAGTTCAGGGGTGGCGGGCAATCAGCCCCAGCATTGT. This codes for CASSSGVAGNQPQHC.

This clonotype was detected many times. The genes are TRBV6-6 and TRBJ2-7; tentatively, D is TRBD1 (5 bases). V was trimmed by 5 bases and J by 3 bases, leaving 8 bases between them. Per germline, CDR1 MNHNY and CDR2 SVGAGI (reference sequence). The CDR3 consists of 12 residues. The CDR3 region is CASSQQVYEQYF. CDR3 coding DNA: TGTGCCAGCAGTCAACAGGTCTACGAGCAGTACTTC.

This clonotype has a count of ten or more. The chain couples TRBV6-5 to TRBJ1-5; D is unclear. This CDR3 is built from 14 residues. Trimming removed 8 bases from V and 1 base from J, with 12 bases in between. Germline V gene sequence: CDR1 MNHEY, CDR2 SVGAGI. The CDR3 coding sequence is TGTGCCAGCGGAGTTTCGGACAGCAATCAGCCCCAGCATTTT. This codes for CASGVSDSNQPQHF.

Concerning this clonotype: At one boundary the junction diverges from the germline segment, which might be a read error. J is TRBJ2-3 and V is TRBV20-1; 8 positions agree with TRBD2. This CDR3 has 15 residues. In germline, CDR1 is DFQATT, CDR2 SNEGSKA (reference sequence). This CDR3 is CNAMSGGPRTDTQYF. For the CDR3, the DNA is TGCAATGCTATGTCGGGAGGGCCGCGCACAGATACGCAGTATTTT.

About this clonotype: Sequence at one end of the junction differs from germline and may be a read error. This rearrangement joins TRBV20-1 to TRBJ2-1; D uncertain. This CDR3 is built from 11 residues. Per the germline V gene, CDR1 is DFQATT and CDR2 is SNEGSKA (reference sequence). The CDR3 loop reads CNVNQYNEQFF. CDR3 DNA sequence: TGCAATGTGAACCAATACAACGAGCAGTTCTTC.

This clonotype was seen a few times. The V call is TRBV28, the J call TRBJ2-1; TRBD2 might be the D (7 bases). The CDR3 has 13 amino acids. V shed 3 bases and J shed 11 bases, with 14 bases lying between them. The V gene's germline CDR1 is MDHEN and CDR2 SYDVKM. CDR3 amino acids: CASSLGGAVQQFF. CDR3 coding DNA: TGTGCCAGCAGTTTGGGGGGGGCGGTTCAGCAGTTCTTC. Drawing the rest from reference TRBV28 and TRBJ2-1, the complete variable domain is DVKVTQSSRYLVKRTGEKVFLECVQDMDHENMFWYRQDPGLGLRLIYFSYDVKMKEKGDIPEGYSVSREKKERFSLILESASTNQTSMYLCASSLGGAVQQFFGPGTRLTVL.

This clonotype was observed many times. The rearrangement joins TRBV7-9 to TRBJ2-5; D uncertain. The ends were cut back, 1 base at V and 5 bases at J, with 14 bases in the middle. Per the germline V gene, CDR1 is SEHNR and CDR2 is FQNEAQ (reference sequence). The CDR3 runs to 15 residues. The CDR3 DNA reads as TGTGCCAGCAGCTTAGTAGGGTCTCGCGAGGAGACCCAGTACTTC. Protein sequence: CASSLVGSREETQYF.

This clonotype was counted at least ten times. The rearrangement joins TRBV20-1 to TRBJ2-5; 7 positions agree with TRBD2. The trim removed 0 bases at V and 5 bases at J, leaving 9 bases unmatched. The CDR3 length is 15 residues. Germline V CDR1 and CDR2: DFQATT, SNEGSKA (reference sequence). The CDR3 here is CSARDSGGITETQYF. The CDR3 DNA follows: TGCAGTGCTAGAGATTCCGGGGGGATAACGGAGACCCAGTACTTC.